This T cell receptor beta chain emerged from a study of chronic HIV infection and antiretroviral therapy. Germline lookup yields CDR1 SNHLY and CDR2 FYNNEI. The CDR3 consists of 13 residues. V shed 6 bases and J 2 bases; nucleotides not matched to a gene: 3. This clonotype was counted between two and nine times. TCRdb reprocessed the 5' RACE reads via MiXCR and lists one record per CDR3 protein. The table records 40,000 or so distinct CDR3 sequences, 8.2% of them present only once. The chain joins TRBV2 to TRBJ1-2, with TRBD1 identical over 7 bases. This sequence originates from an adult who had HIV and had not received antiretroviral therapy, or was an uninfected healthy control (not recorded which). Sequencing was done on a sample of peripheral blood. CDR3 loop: CASREDRNYGYTF. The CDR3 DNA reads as TGTGCCAGCAGGGAGGACAGGAACTATGGCTACACCTTC.